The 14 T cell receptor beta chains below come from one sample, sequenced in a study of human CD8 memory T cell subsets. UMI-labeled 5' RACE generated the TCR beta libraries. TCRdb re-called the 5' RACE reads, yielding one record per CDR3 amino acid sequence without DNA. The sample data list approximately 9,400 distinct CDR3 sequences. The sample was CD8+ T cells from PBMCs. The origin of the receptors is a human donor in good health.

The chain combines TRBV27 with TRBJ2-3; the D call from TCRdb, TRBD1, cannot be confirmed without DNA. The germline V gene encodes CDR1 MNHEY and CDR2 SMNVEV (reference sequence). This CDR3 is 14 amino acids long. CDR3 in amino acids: CASSLGPGADTQYF.

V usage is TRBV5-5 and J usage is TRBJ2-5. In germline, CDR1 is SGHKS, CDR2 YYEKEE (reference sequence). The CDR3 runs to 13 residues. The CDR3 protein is CASSFWTAETQYF. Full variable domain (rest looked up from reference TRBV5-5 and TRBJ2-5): DAGVTQSPTHLIKTRGQQVTLRCSPISGHKSVSWYQQVLGQGPQFIFQYYEKEERGRGNFPDRFSARQFPNYSSELNVNALLLGDSALYLCASSFWTAETQYFGPGTRLLVL.

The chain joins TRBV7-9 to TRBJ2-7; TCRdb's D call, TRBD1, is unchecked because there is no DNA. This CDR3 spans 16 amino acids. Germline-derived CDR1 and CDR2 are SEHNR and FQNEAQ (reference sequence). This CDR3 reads CASSTAAGQGFNEQYF.

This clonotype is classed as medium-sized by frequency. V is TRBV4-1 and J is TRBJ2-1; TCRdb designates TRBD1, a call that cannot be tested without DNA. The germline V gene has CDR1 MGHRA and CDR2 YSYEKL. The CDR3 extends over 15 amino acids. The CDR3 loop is CASSQEGGFNNEQFF.

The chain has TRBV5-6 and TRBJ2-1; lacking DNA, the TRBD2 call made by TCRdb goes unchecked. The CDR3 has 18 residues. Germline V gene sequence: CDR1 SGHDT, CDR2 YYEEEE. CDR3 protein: CASSLGLSSGASTHEQFF.

CDR3 sequence: CASSLNERTEAFF. The chain combines TRBV5-1 with TRBJ1-1. Germline CDR1 is SGHRS and CDR2 is YFSETQ. This CDR3 region has 13 residues.

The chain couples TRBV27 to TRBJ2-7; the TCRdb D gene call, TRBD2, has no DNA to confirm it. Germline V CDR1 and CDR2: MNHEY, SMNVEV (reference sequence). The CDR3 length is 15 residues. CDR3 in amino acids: CASSLGASGKNEQYF.

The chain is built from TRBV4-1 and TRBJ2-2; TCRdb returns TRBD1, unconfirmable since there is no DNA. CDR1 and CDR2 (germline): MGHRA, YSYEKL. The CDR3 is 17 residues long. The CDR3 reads CASSPDPGGARSGELFF.

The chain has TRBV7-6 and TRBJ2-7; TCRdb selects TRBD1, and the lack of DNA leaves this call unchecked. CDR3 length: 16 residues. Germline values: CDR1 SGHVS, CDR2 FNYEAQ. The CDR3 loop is CASSLVLQGKSYEQYF. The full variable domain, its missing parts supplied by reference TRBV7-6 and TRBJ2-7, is GAGVSQSPRYKVTKRGQDVALRCDPISGHVSLYWYRQALGQGPEFLTYFNYEAQQDKSGLPNDRFSAERPEGSISTLTIQRTEQRDSAMYRCASSLVLQGKSYEQYFGPGTRLTVT.

The CDR3 protein is CASSHEAELTADTQYF. The rearrangement joins TRBV4-1 to TRBJ2-3. This CDR3 region has 16 residues. Germline V CDR1 and CDR2: MGHRA, YSYEKL.

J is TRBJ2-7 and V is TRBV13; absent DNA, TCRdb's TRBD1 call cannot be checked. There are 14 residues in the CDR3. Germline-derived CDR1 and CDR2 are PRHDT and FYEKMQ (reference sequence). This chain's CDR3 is CASSVGTGGGEQYF. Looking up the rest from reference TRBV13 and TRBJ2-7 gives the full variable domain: AAGVIQSPRHLIKEKRETATLKCYPIPRHDTVYWYQQGPGQDPQFLISFYEKMQSDKGSIPDRFSAQQFSDYHSELNMSSLELGDSALYFCASSVGTGGGEQYFGPGTRLTVT.

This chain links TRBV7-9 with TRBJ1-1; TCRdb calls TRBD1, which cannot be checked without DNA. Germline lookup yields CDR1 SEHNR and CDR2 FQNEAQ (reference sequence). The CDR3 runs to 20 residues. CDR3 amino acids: CASRSPTTGAVRQAGTEAFF.

The CDR3 here is CASRLYEDSYEQYF. This chain uses TRBV5-1 with TRBJ2-7. The CDR3 consists of 14 residues. From germline, CDR1 is SGHRS and CDR2 YFSETQ. Drawing the rest from reference TRBV5-1 and TRBJ2-7, the complete variable domain is KAGVTQTPRYLIKTRGQQVTLSCSPISGHRSVSWYQQTPGQGLQFLFEYFSETQRNKGNFPGRFSGRQFSNSRSEMNVSTLELGDSALYLCASRLYEDSYEQYFGPGTRLTVT.

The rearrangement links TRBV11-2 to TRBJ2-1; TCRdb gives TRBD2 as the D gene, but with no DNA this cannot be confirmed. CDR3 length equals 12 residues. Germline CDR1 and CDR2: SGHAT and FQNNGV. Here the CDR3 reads CASSSIANEQFF.